This T cell receptor beta chain was profiled in a study of T-cell reconstitution after alpha-beta-depleted transplantation in children (dated by TCRdb to 2016 to 2017). Background on the whole study: The study quantitatively tracked T-cell immune reconstitution after TCRalphabeta/CD19-depleted allogeneic hematopoietic cell transplantation in children using TCR repertoire profiling. Beyond this particular receptor, the publication reports: The high TCRbeta diversity at day 60 in some patients was ascribed to recipient T cells and intrathymic progenitors that had survived conditioning. Apparently early alphabetaT-cell count recovery about two months after transplant reportedly relied on only several hundred rapidly expanded clones derived from non-depleted graft cells. Over subsequent months, a decline in hyperexpanded clone frequencies was noted, and after one year, T-cell counts and TCRbeta diversity were mostly ascribed to newly produced T cells.

In its sample, this clonotype was seen many times. The antigen it recognizes is unknown. No clone much larger than this one lies a single base away; base qualities are absent. Library generation was performed with PCR. The reads were generated on an Illumina HiSeq 2500. TCR library preparation used molecular barcoding, with unique molecular identifiers applied to normalize quantification of the TCRbeta repertoire. TCRdb reprocessed the public reads (quality trimming at Q25 with fastp, clone calling with MiXCR) and kept in-frame beta chains. Every entry covers one CDR3 protein and lists the most common genes and DNA from its rows. In this sample the table shows over 45,000 distinct CDR3 sequences, roughly 46% of which occur a single time. Roughly 98% of the sample is taken by the ten largest. The treatment or condition label corresponds to: allogeneic hematopoietic cell transplantation with graft depleted of TCRalphabeta T cells and CD19 B cells. The transplant recipients were children given TCRalphabeta/CD19-depleted allogeneic hematopoietic cell grafts.

The CDR3 runs 12 residues from the cysteine to the phenylalanine. This entry keeps only the CDR3 DNA: 36 bases, framed from base 1. Relative to germline, V is missing 4 bases and J is missing 8 bases, with 3 bases of the junction outside any gene match. Recombination linked TRBV12-3 or TRBV12-4 to TRBJ1-2, with 8 central nucleotides matching TRBD1. The sequence derives from a male patient under 18 who had a stem cell transplant for acute lymphoblastic leukemia, so the T cells may come from the graft donor. Sequencing used PBMCs, mostly from graft donor cells, obtained 360 days after TCRalphabeta/CD19-depleted stem cell transplant. The bases read TGTGCCAGCAGTTCAGGGGGCGCGGGCTACACCTTC. Its translation reads: CASSSGGAGYTF.